One sample yielded the 32 T cell receptor beta chains listed below, sequenced in a study of T cells in Graves' hyperthyroidism and ophthalmopathy. The TCR beta CDR3 regions underwent amplification using RNA transcripts as the source. The HTBI primer set drove a first-round RT-PCR of the TCR CDR3. TCRdb itself ran the multiplex PCR reads through MiXCR, one entry per CDR3 protein. The sample lists roughly 57,000 distinct CDR3 sequences, roughly 50% occurring once. The sequencing input was blood. These receptor sequences come from a woman aged 60-75 years with Graves' ophthalmopathy.

The gene calls are TRBV7-9 and TRBJ2-7, with D possibly being TRBD2 (6 bases). Between the trimmed V and J ends, which lost 5 bases and 7 bases, there was a span of 24 bases. This CDR3 has 16 residues. Per the germline V gene, CDR1 is SEHNR and CDR2 is FQNEAQ (reference sequence). The CDR3 spells CASSPVDLSGAGEQYF. The CDR3 DNA reads as TGTGCCAGCAGCCCCGTGGACTTATCTGGGGCGGGGGAGCAGTACTTC.

This clonotype was detected ten times or more. J is TRBJ2-6 and V is TRBV28; D is unresolved. The V and J ends lost 3 bases and 4 bases respectively, with 7 bases between them. Germline V gives CDR1 MDHEN, CDR2 SYDVKM. The CDR3 is 14 amino acids. The CDR3 loop is CASSFDGGANVLTF. DNA of the CDR3: TGTGCCAGCAGTTTTGACGGAGGGGCCAACGTCCTGACTTTC.

Notes on this clonotype: A much more abundant neighbour one base away suggests this may be a read error. The chain's CDR3 is CASSSGRIQYF. CDR3 nucleotides: TGTGCCAGCAGCTCAGGGCGCATTCAGTACTTC. The chain links TRBV7-8 to TRBJ2-4, with TRBD1 as a possible D gene (5 bases). The CDR3 is 11 residues long. The V and J ends lost 4 bases and 9 bases respectively, with 7 bases between them. CDR1 is SGHVS, CDR2 FQNEAQ, per germline. Using reference TRBV7-8 and TRBJ2-4 for the parts outside the CDR3, the full variable domain is GAGVSQSPRYKVAKRGQDVALRCDPISGHVSLFWYQQALGQGPEFLTYFQNEAQLDKSGLPSDRFFAERPEGSVSTLKIQRTQQEDSAVYLCASSSGRIQYFGAGTRLSVL.

The J gene is TRBJ2-7, the V gene TRBV20-1; TRBD1 matches 7 bases. CDR3 size: 13 residues. CDR1 DFQATT and CDR2 SNEGSKA come from the germline V gene (reference sequence). J lost 5 bases, V lost 7 bases, and 11 bases had no gene match. Here the CDR3 reads CSVTSGQLHEQYF. The CDR3 region has the DNA TGCAGTGTTACGTCGGGACAGCTCCACGAGCAGTACTTC.

This clonotype has just a few counts. A much bigger clone sits one base away, suggesting this may be a read error. The chain recombines TRBV6-5 with TRBJ2-7, with D tentatively TRBD1 or TRBD2 (7 bases each). CDR1 is MNHEY and CDR2 is SVGAGI in the germline V gene. V was shortened by 4 bases and J by 6 bases, with 16 bases between the two germline ends. CDR3 size: 14 residues. In nucleotides, the CDR3 is TGTGCCAGCAGTTTACGGGGGGACAGCACCGAGCAGTACTTC. Amino acid sequence: CASSLRGDSTEQYF.

The CDR3 loop reads CLKLHRDPRRGPNQPQHF. In nucleotides, the CDR3 is TGCCTAAAGCTTCACCGGGACCCACGTAGGGGGCCTAATCAGCCCCAGCATTTT. The gene calls are TRBV20-1 and TRBJ1-5, with 7 bases lining up with TRBD1. CDR3 length: 18 amino acids. Germline V lookup: CDR1 DFQATT, CDR2 SNEGSKA (reference sequence).

This clonotype has at least ten counts. The rearrangement uses TRBV4-1 and TRBJ1-1; D possibly corresponds to TRBD1 (5 bases). This CDR3 comprises 16 residues. Germline CDR1 is MGHRA and CDR2 is YSYEKL. Trimming left V 3 bases short and J 0 bases short, with 14 bases between. This CDR3 reads CASSHTAGQMNTEAFF. Written as DNA, the CDR3 is TGCGCCAGCAGCCACACCGCGGGGCAGATGAACACTGAAGCTTTCTTT.

In the case of this clonotype: Because the CDR3 is missing its conserved closing phenylalanine or tryptophan, this is likely a read error. Because the CDR3's place on the DNA is in doubt, the DNA is left out and the CDR3 is given as listed by TCRdb. The chain uses TRBV5-6 and TRBJ2-2. The CDR3 length is 13 residues, termini included. CDR1 SGHDT and CDR2 YYEEEE come from the germline V gene. The CDR3 region is CASSFWAAGEPFY.

V and J are TRBV9 and TRBJ2-1; D is possibly TRBD1 or TRBD2 (6 bases each). This CDR3 comprises 17 residues. Trimming left V 0 bases short and J 12 bases short, with 25 bases between. Germline V gene lookup returns CDR1 SGDLS and CDR2 YYNGEE. Written as DNA, the CDR3 is TGTGCCAGCAGCGTAGAAGAAGGAGGGGGTCGGACAGATACGCAGTTCTTC. This encodes CASSVEEGGGRTDTQFF. Full variable domain (remainder filled in from reference TRBV9 and TRBJ2-1): DSGVTQTPKHLITATGQRVTLRCSPRSGDLSVYWYQQSLDQGLQFLIQYYNGEERAKGNILERFSAQQFPDLHSELNLSSLELGDSALYFCASSVEEGGGRTDTQFFGPGTRLTVL.

V is TRBV6-5 and J is TRBJ2-7; TRBD1 matches 7 bases. V shed 4 bases and J 6 bases; nucleotides not matched to a gene: 9. This CDR3 is 14 amino acids long. Germline V CDR1 and CDR2: MNHEY, SVGAGI. The CDR3 sequence: CASSFSPGQLEQYF. The CDR3 DNA is TGTGCCAGCAGTTTCTCTCCGGGACAGCTCGAGCAGTACTTC.

In DNA, the CDR3 is TGTGCCAGCAGCTTAGCGGGAGCGGGGGTTAGCAATCAGCCCCAGCATTTT. Translation: CASSLAGAGVSNQPQHF. The chain uses TRBV7-3 and TRBJ1-5; a weak D match, TRBD1 (5 bases). Per germline, CDR1 SGHTA and CDR2 FQGTGA. The CDR3 contains 17 residues. Trimming took off 2 bases at V and 0 bases at J, with 14 bases between the two ends.

In this sample, this clonotype turned up many times. This sequence joins TRBV4-1 and TRBJ2-3; 9 bases map to TRBD2. Trimming at V came to 4 bases and at J to 4 bases, leaving 12 bases not matched to a gene. This CDR3 spans 17 amino acids. Germline CDR1 reads MGHRA; CDR2 reads YSYEKL. The CDR3 spells CASSPTLGSGGADTQYF. CDR3 bases: TGCGCCAGCAGCCCAACCCTGGGTAGCGGGGGTGCAGATACGCAGTATTTT.

This clonotype was seen many times. The CDR3 spells CASSPLGAWETQYF. The CDR3 bases are TGTGCCAGCAGTCCCTTGGGGGCGTGGGAGACCCAGTACTTC. This chain joins TRBV12-3 or TRBV12-4 and TRBJ2-5; D perhaps matches TRBD1 (6 bases). The CDR3 is made up of 14 amino acids. The V end was cut by 5 bases, the J end by 5 bases, with 15 bases between.

The sample holds many counts of this clonotype. V and J are TRBV14 and TRBJ2-6, with TRBD1 matching over 7 bases. The CDR3 has 16 amino acids. CDR1 and CDR2 from the germline V gene are SGHDN and FVKESK. Unmatched junction bases numbered 7, after V lost 5 bases and J lost 3 bases. The CDR3 DNA sequence: TGTGCCAGCAGCTTGACAGGGATGAATGGGGCCAACGTCCTGACTTTC. As protein: CASSLTGMNGANVLTF.

The gene calls are TRBV12-3 or TRBV12-4 and TRBJ2-5; D is possibly TRBD1 (6 bases). Trimming took off 8 bases at V and 11 bases at J, with 15 bases between the two ends. This CDR3 is 11 amino acids long. In DNA, the CDR3 is TGTGCCAGCTTTGAGATGGGGACACAGTACTTC. Translation gives CASFEMGTQYF.

This clonotype was seen many times. The chain carries TRBV7-8 and TRBJ2-7; 9 bases fit TRBD2. Germline CDR1 reads SGHVS; CDR2 reads FQNEAQ. This CDR3 contains 14 residues. V dropped 3 bases and J dropped 3; count of bases not matched to a gene: 3. The CDR3 protein is CASSFLAGVYEQYF. The CDR3 coding sequence is TGTGCCAGCAGCTTCTTAGCGGGAGTCTACGAGCAGTACTTC.

The CDR3 sequence is CASSLAPRHPGNTIYF. As DNA, the CDR3 is TGTGCCAGCAGCTTAGCCCCCAGGCACCCGGGAAACACCATATATTTT. The chain recombines TRBV11-2 with TRBJ1-3; D not certain. The CDR3 contains 16 residues. Trimming removed 1 base at V and 4 bases at J, with 14 bases between. CDR1 is SGHAT and CDR2 is FQNNGV in the germline V gene.

This clonotype has a count of ten or more. This chain joins TRBV12-3 or TRBV12-4 and TRBJ2-1, with D perhaps matching TRBD1 or TRBD2 (5 bases each). Trimming removed 6 bases at V and 0 bases at J, with 12 bases between. The CDR3 is 15 residues long. DNA of the CDR3: TGTGCCAGCAGCCGAAGCGGACACTCCTACAATGAGCAGTTCTTC. Protein sequence: CASSRSGHSYNEQFF.

Comments on this clonotype: One junction end does not reproduce the germline sequence, and a read error may be involved. The chain has TRBV6-2 or TRBV6-3 and TRBJ2-3; no clear D. The CDR3 is made up of 11 amino acids. From germline, CDR1 is MNHEY and CDR2 SVGEGT. The CDR3 DNA reads TGTGCCGGCAGCTCGACGGATACGCAGTATTTT. Translating it yields CAGSSTDTQYF.

This clonotype was found many times. This sequence joins TRBV20-1 and TRBJ2-3, with 8 bases matching TRBD2. This CDR3 has 16 residues. The germline V gene encodes CDR1 DFQATT and CDR2 SNEGSKA (reference sequence). V was pared by 0 bases and J by 4 bases, with 9 bases of the junction left unmatched. CDR3 coding DNA: TGCAGTGCTAGAGATGACAGCGGGAGAGTTCCAGATACGCAGTATTTT. It yields the protein CSARDDSGRVPDTQYF.

On this clonotype: This sequence may be a read error, since a much larger clone differs from it by one base. The chain is built from TRBV3-1 and TRBJ2-3; D gene ambiguous. Trimming left V 5 bases short and J 7 bases short, with 22 bases between. Germline V gives CDR1 LGHDT, CDR2 YNNKEL (reference sequence). This CDR3 contains 16 residues. The CDR3 DNA is TGTGCCAGCAGCAAAAATCAAGCGACTGAAGGTCATACGCAGTATTTT. Its translation: CASSKNQATEGHTQYF.

This clonotype was found many times. This chain links TRBV15 with TRBJ2-5, with 16 positions matching TRBD2. CDR3 length: 18 amino acids. V shed 3 bases, J shed 3 bases, and the junction held 7 bases outside the gene matches. The germline V gene encodes CDR1 LNHNV and CDR2 YYDKDF (reference sequence). The CDR3 bases are TGTGCCACCAGCAGTCCGGGACTAGCGGGGGGGACGAAAGAGACCCAGTACTTC. Amino acids: CATSSPGLAGGTKETQYF.

This chain links TRBV14 with TRBJ2-1, with 8 positions matching TRBD2. CDR3 length equals 18 residues. V lost 4 bases and J lost 7; bases outside the gene matches: 18. Looked up from germline, CDR1 is SGHDN and CDR2 is FVKESK. Here the CDR3 reads CASSRGPAGARRANEQFF. The CDR3, as DNA: TGTGCCAGCAGCCGAGGACCAGCGGGAGCCAGAAGGGCTAATGAGCAGTTCTTC.

This clonotype was recorded once. The genes are TRBV5-1 and TRBJ1-4; no definite D call. Germline values: CDR1 SGHRS, CDR2 YFSETQ. V was cut by 4 bases and J by 8 bases, with 6 bases left in between. The CDR3 is 11 amino acids. This CDR3 is CASSPGEKLFF. CDR3 bases: TGCGCCAGCAGCCCCGGGGAAAAACTGTTTTTT. Using reference TRBV5-1 and TRBJ1-4 for the parts outside the CDR3, the full variable domain is KAGVTQTPRYLIKTRGQQVTLSCSPISGHRSVSWYQQTPGQGLQFLFEYFSETQRNKGNFPGRFSGRQFSNSRSEMNVSTLELGDSALYLCASSPGEKLFFGSGTQLSVL.

The gene calls are TRBV10-3 and TRBJ2-1, with 13 bases fitting TRBD2. The CDR3 consists of 14 residues. Losses at the gene ends were 7 bases for V and 5 bases for J; bases not matched to a gene: 2. Looked up from germline, CDR1 is ENHRY and CDR2 is SYGVKD. CDR3 DNA: TGTGCCATCAAGGGACTAGCGGGGAACAATGAGCAGTTCTTC. Translated: CAIKGLAGNNEQFF.

This clonotype is labeled medium-sized. This chain joins TRBV5-1 and TRBJ2-1, with D unclear. Trimming cost V 4 bases and J 2 bases, with 10 bases left between them. Germline lookup yields CDR1 SGHRS and CDR2 YFSETQ. CDR3 size: 14 residues. CDR3 sequence (DNA): TGCGCCAGCAGCCTGGGCAGAACCTACAATGAGCAGTTCTTC. Translating it yields CASSLGRTYNEQFF.

This clonotype has at least ten counts. The V call is TRBV27, the J call TRBJ2-5, with D possibly TRBD1 on 5 matching bases. The CDR3 extends over 15 amino acids. V gave up 5 bases and J gave up 4 bases, with 17 bases separating them. Germline V CDR1 and CDR2: MNHEY, SMNVEV (reference sequence). CDR3 in DNA: TGTGCCAGCAGTCCCACGGGCCTAAGGGGAGAGACCCAGTACTTC. It is translated as CASSPTGLRGETQYF.

The rearrangement links TRBV5-5 to TRBJ1-1, with D possibly being TRBD1 (6 bases). From germline, CDR1 is SGHKS and CDR2 YYEKEE (reference sequence). The CDR3 totals 14 residues. Trimming stripped 4 bases from V and 2 bases from J, with 12 bases between. DNA of the CDR3: TGTGCCAGCAGCGGGGGCAGCCTTAACACTGAAGCTTTCTTT. Protein: CASSGGSLNTEAFF. The full variable domain, its missing parts supplied by reference TRBV5-5 and TRBJ1-1, is DAGVTQSPTHLIKTRGQQVTLRCSPISGHKSVSWYQQVLGQGPQFIFQYYEKEERGRGNFPDRFSARQFPNYSSELNVNALLLGDSALYLCASSGGSLNTEAFFGQGTRLTVV.

This clonotype was seen at least ten times. The rearrangement joins TRBV9 to TRBJ2-2; unclear D gene. CDR3 length: 15 amino acids. Germline-derived CDR1 and CDR2 are SGDLS and YYNGEE. Trimming removed 5 bases from V and 0 bases from J, with 11 bases in between. The CDR3, as DNA: TGTGCCAGCAGGAACTACGGCTCGAACACCGGGGAGCTGTTTTTT. As protein: CASRNYGSNTGELFF. Filled out from reference TRBV9 and TRBJ2-2, the complete variable domain reads DSGVTQTPKHLITATGQRVTLRCSPRSGDLSVYWYQQSLDQGLQFLIQYYNGEERAKGNILERFSAQQFPDLHSELNLSSLELGDSALYFCASRNYGSNTGELFFGEGSRLTVL.

This rearrangement joins TRBV7-9 to TRBJ2-7, with 13 bases matching TRBD2. Germline V gene lookup returns CDR1 SEHNR and CDR2 FQNEAQ (reference sequence). This CDR3 is 14 amino acids long. V trimming: 6 bases; J trimming: 7 bases; junction bases outside the gene matches: 6. The CDR3: CASSSRTSGGEQYF. The CDR3 nucleotides are TGTGCCAGCAGTTCAAGGACTAGCGGGGGTGAGCAGTACTTC.

This clonotype is judged medium-sized. The chain links TRBV20-1 to TRBJ2-3; 10 nucleotides align to TRBD2. Germline CDR1 reads DFQATT; CDR2 reads SNEGSKA (reference sequence). V lost 7 bases, J lost 5 bases, and 3 bases stayed unmatched. The CDR3 has 12 residues. In DNA, the CDR3 is TGCAGTGGTAGCGGGAGGAGAGATACGCAGTATTTT. Translation: CSGSGRRDTQYF.

This chain joins TRBV11-2 and TRBJ1-1; D remains ambiguous. The CDR3 contains 12 residues. Trimming took 8 bases from V and 8 from J, leaving 15 bases between them. CDR1 SGHAT and CDR2 FQNNGV come from the germline V gene. CDR3 amino acids: CASGLRGEEAFF. In DNA, the CDR3 is TGTGCCAGCGGCCTACGTGGCGAGGAAGCTTTCTTT.